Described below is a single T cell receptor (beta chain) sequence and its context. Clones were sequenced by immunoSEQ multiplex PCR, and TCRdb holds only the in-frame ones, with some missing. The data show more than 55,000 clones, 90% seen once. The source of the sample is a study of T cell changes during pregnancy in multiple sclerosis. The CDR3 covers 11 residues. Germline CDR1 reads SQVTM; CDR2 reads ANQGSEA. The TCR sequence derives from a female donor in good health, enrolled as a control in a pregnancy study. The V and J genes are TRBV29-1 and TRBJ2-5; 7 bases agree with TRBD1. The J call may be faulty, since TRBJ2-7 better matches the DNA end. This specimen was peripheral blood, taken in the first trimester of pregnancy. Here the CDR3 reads CSGRQGDEQYF. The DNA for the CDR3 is TGCAGCGGTCGTCAGGGGGACGAGCAGTACTTC.